The TCR beta chain under discussion was sequenced for a study of T cell responses to AZD1222 COVID-19 vaccine (dated by TCRdb to about 2021). In terms of the full investigation: AZD1222 recipients given second doses at about 4 weeks or at about 12 weeks were pooled, since spike-specific TCR depth and breadth were not found to differ between the two schedules. TCR sequencing was performed for 230 to 250 trial participants, of whom about 200 were given two doses of AZD1222 and around 25 were given two doses of MenACWY control vaccine. Enrollment into the trials was organized by age into subgroups of 18-55, 56-69 and 70-plus years, and those subgroups contained roughly 140, 27 and 60 TCR-sequenced participants, respectively.

Trimming at the junction amounts to 6 bases on V and 5 bases on J, and the germline ends lie 8 bases apart. Inclusive of the bounding cysteine and phenylalanine, the CDR3 is 12 residues long. Only the CDR3 DNA stays, 36 bases, in frame from base 1. The germline V gene (reference sequence) yields SEHNR for CDR1 and FQNEAQ for CDR2. The CDR3 regions of human TCRbeta chains were subjected to immunosequencing. Per the source publication's procedure: Repertoire TCRs were checked for matches against a reference library of SARS-CoV-2-specific TCRs that had been generated using the MIRA antigen-specificity platform. Breadth meant the fraction of unique TCRs that were SARS-CoV-2-associated, whereas depth meant the fraction of total T cells that were SARS-CoV-2-associated. Each spike-specific TCR was assigned to its reactive spike region and to a CD4 or CD8 class using the MIRA data. Log10-transformed breadth and depth values were compared by one-way ANOVA with Sidak's multiple comparisons tests. The table was pulled from immuneACCESS by TCRdb, which kept in-frame rearrangements only. Such tables lose some clones; where checked, under half of the loss comes from unresolved V genes, and the rest has no known cause. V and J calls and clone size are copied from that table; D and trimming were computed from the DNA. The table for this sample lists over 130,000 clones; around 94% of them were counted only once. Over 0.95% of the sample rests with the top ten.

The time point label on this specimen signifies: baseline before first vaccination. The vaccinee samples were drawn from two UK trials, COV001 and COV002, one of which was a single-blind randomized controlled phase 2/3 trial testing AZD1222 (ChAdOx1 nCoV-19) in healthy adults. For TCRbeta chain sequencing, PBMC samples were collected from trial participants at day 0 and at day 28 after the second dose. With respect to this clone: The target of this receptor is not known. One base away there is no much larger clone; base qualities are not given.

Findings and caveats that apply to the study as a whole: After two AZD1222 doses, spike-specific TCR breadth and depth were significantly higher than at day 0 and than in MenACWY recipients. Reportedly, almost half of the unique spike-specific TCRs recognized epitopes lying outside the regions that are mutated in the B.1.351 and B.1.1.7 variants. Conclusions about previously exposed vaccinees are limited because only 6 or 7 AZD1222 recipients were SARS-CoV-2 seropositive at baseline. Participants were mostly white British and included more females than males, and it was suggested by the authors that clonal diversity may have been underestimated. The vaccine-associated CD4 TCRs covered the entire spike protein, and the dominant responses fell in regions 160-218 and 743-854. Because no day 14 peak-response samples were available, repertoires were characterized only after the peak T cell response. In the small 56-69-year group, the increase in depth fell short of significance, most likely because of low power.

Sequenced material: peripheral blood, taken on day 0 of AZD1222 vaccination. Recombination joined TRBV7-9 with TRBJ1-5, with the identity of the D gene unclear. The sequence derives from an adult in good health. Here the CDR3 is given as CASSESDQPQHF. The bases read TGTGCCAGCAGTGAATCGGATCAGCCCCAGCATTTT.